The rows below give T cell receptor beta chains drawn from one sample of a study of blood T cells in healthy people across ages. One entry per CDR3 protein results from TCRdb running MiXCR on the 5' RACE reads. Among hundreds of thousands of distinct CDR3 sequences listed, 25% to 35% were seen once. The sequencing input was blood. The origin of the receptors is a woman older than 75 in good health. CDR3s include the opening cysteine and the closing phenylalanine or tryptophan. The order of the fields is J gene, CDR3 length, V gene, D gene, clone size, CDR3 DNA, CDR3 protein. D genes are given only for firm matches. Clone sizes are given selectively: once, few, many, or a class where the clone is expanded.

TRBJ2-1,14,TRBV11-2,-,many,TGTGCCAGCAGCTTAGACTCGGTTTCCGCTGAGCAGTTCTTC,CASSLDSVSAEQFF
TRBJ1-6,16,TRBV4-3,TRBD1,-,TGCGCCAGCAGCCTTACCGGGACAGCCTTCGGTTCACCCCTCCACTTT,CASSLTGTAFGSPLHF
TRBJ2-5,14,TRBV7-2,-,-,TGTGCCAGCAGCTTAGAGACCCTCCAAGAGACCCAGTACTTC,CASSLETLQETQYF
TRBJ1-5,15,TRBV6-6,-,-,TGTGCCAGCAGTTATATGACAGTGGAAGGTCAGCCCCAGCATTTT,CASSYMTVEGQPQHF
TRBJ2-5,17,TRBV30,TRBD2,many,TGTGCCTGGAGTGTACTTCGGACTAGCGGGGGTTGGGAGACCCAGTACTTC,CAWSVLRTSGGWETQYF
TRBJ1-2,13,TRBV30,-,few,TGTGCCTGGAAGGTCCCGGTACCCTATGGCTACACCTTC,CAWKVPVPYGYTF
TRBJ2-3,18,TRBV25-1,-,-,TGTGCCAGCAGTGAATTAAGGGCGCGTCTAGCCAGCACAGATACGCAGTATTTT,CASSELRARLASTDTQYF
TRBJ2-5,15,TRBV20-1,TRBD2,many,TGCAGTGCCAGGACTAGTAACCCGGCGGGGGAGACCCAGTACTTC,CSARTSNPAGETQYF
TRBJ2-3,15,TRBV20-1,-,-,TGCAGTGCTAGACAAATTGGGTCTAGCACAGATACGCAGTATTTT,CSARQIGSSTDTQYF
TRBJ1-2,13,TRBV28,-,few,TGTGCCAGCAGTTTACGGGGGAGAGAAGGCTACACCTTC,CASSLRGREGYTF
TRBJ1-2,18,TRBV20-1,TRBD1,many,TGCAGTGCTAGGGGGGCAGACAGGGGAGAGGGCACTAACTATGGCTACACCTTC,CSARGADRGEGTNYGYTF
TRBJ1-5,13,TRBV20-1,TRBD1,many,TGCAGTGCTTTGGGACAGGGGGCTCAGCCCCAGCATTTT,CSALGQGAQPQHF
TRBJ1-2,14,TRBV29-1,TRBD1,many,TGCAGCGTTCGCGAGACAGGGGCTCTCTATGGCTACACCTTC,CSVRETGALYGYTF
TRBJ2-1,15,TRBV6-2/TRBV6-3,TRBD1,many,TGTGCCAGCAGTCAGGGACAGGGGATAGGCAATGAGCAGTTCTTC,CASSQGQGIGNEQFF
TRBJ1-2,15,TRBV20-1,-,many,TGCAGTGCTAGCCCAACAGGGATGAGGAACTATGGCTACACCTTC,CSASPTGMRNYGYTF
TRBJ2-5,12,TRBV5-6,-,many,TGTGCCAGCAGCTGGGGGGTAGAGACCCAGTACTTC,CASSWGVETQYF
TRBJ1-2,15,TRBV18,-,-,TGTGCCAGCTCACCCACGACGACAGCTAACTATGGCTACACCTTC,CASSPTTTANYGYTF
TRBJ2-7,10,TRBV20-1,-,-,TGCAGTGCTGGAAGGAATGAGCAGTACTTC,CSAGRNEQYF
TRBJ2-1,15,TRBV9,TRBD1,many,TGTGCCAGCACCTATACGGACAGGGCGCCCAATGAGCAGTTCTTC,CASTYTDRAPNEQFF
TRBJ2-3,16,TRBV5-1,-,many,TGCGCCAGCAGCTTGGCGTCTACAGTCCGCACAGATACGCAGTATTTT,CASSLASTVRTDTQYF
TRBJ2-1,14,TRBV27,TRBD2,many,TGTGCCAGCAGCAAGCGGGGTGATCACAATGAGCAGTTCTTC,CASSKRGDHNEQFF
TRBJ1-2,12,TRBV20-1,-,many,TGCAGTGCTAGAGTGGCCAGGGGCGGCTACACCTTC,CSARVARGGYTF
TRBJ1-2,16,TRBV29-1,TRBD1,many,TGCAGCGTTGTTTCGACAGGGCATAACCTTAACTATGGCTACACCTTC,CSVVSTGHNLNYGYTF
TRBJ2-7,14,TRBV7-2,-,few,TGTGCCAGCAGCTTCCAGGGGAACTCCTACGAGCAGTACTTC,CASSFQGNSYEQYF
TRBJ2-5,14,TRBV28,-,many,TGTGCCAGCAGTTTATCAGTTTTCCTAGAGACCCAGTACTTC,CASSLSVFLETQYF
TRBJ1-5,15,TRBV12-3/TRBV12-4,-,many,TGTGCCAGCAGTATACATACAGGCCCCAATCAGCCCCAGCATTTT,CASSIHTGPNQPQHF
TRBJ1-1,11,TRBV7-9,-,few,TGTGCCAGCAGCTTCGACAGTGAAGCTTTCTTT,CASSFDSEAFF
TRBJ2-1,13,TRBV20-1,TRBD1,many,TGCAGTGCCCCCCGGACAGGGAGGAATGAGCAGTTCTTC,CSAPRTGRNEQFF
TRBJ1-5,13,TRBV6-1,-,-,TGTGCCAGCAGAGGTTGGGGAATCAGGGCCCAGCATTTT,CASRGWGIRAQHF
TRBJ2-1,14,TRBV6-5,-,-,TGTGCCAGCAGTTACCGGGTCTCTCTAAATGAGCAGTTCTTC,CASSYRVSLNEQFF
TRBJ1-6,15,TRBV7-2,-,-,TGTGCCAGCATCGCAGGGAGCTCCTATAATTCACCCCTCCACTTT,CASIAGSSYNSPLHF
TRBJ2-5,14,TRBV20-1,TRBD2,-,TGCAGTGCTAGTCCTAGCGGGAGAGGCGAGACCCAGTACTTC,CSASPSGRGETQYF
TRBJ1-2,13,TRBV12-3/TRBV12-4,-,-,TGTGCCAGCAGTTTAGACAGTTGCTATGGCTACACCTTC,CASSLDSCYGYTF
TRBJ2-7,16,TRBV2,TRBD2,few,TGTGCCAGCAGTGAAGAAGGCGGGGGGGCTTACAATGAGCAGTACTTC,CASSEEGGGAYNEQYF
TRBJ2-3,14,TRBV20-1,-,-,TGCAGTGCCCACCCTCTCCTCGGCACAGATACGCAGTATTTT,CSAHPLLGTDTQYF
TRBJ2-5,12,TRBV6-2/TRBV6-3,-,-,TGTGCCACCACGTGGGGGGCGCGGGAGCAGTACTTC,CATTWGAREQYF
TRBJ2-1,18,TRBV5-1,-,once,TGCGCCAGCAGCACAGGACAGTGGGAGCCCCCTTGGGACAATGAGCAGTTCTTC,CASSTGQWEPPWDNEQFF
TRBJ2-1,16,TRBV5-1,TRBD2,-,TGCGCCAGCAGCTTAGAAACTAGCGGGATTACGAATGAGCAGTTCTTC,CASSLETSGITNEQFF
TRBJ2-7,18,TRBV7-2,TRBD1,many,TGTGCCAGCAGCTTAGGGACAGGGGGCTACAGGAACTCCTACGAGCAGTACTTC,CASSLGTGGYRNSYEQYF
TRBJ2-7,14,TRBV6-1,TRBD1,-,TGTGCTGGCACAGGGCAGGGGGTGATGAACGAGCAGTACTTC,CAGTGQGVMNEQYF
TRBJ2-5,17,TRBV30,-,many,TGTGCCTGGAGTGTTGGACTCAGAGGGACCGTCGGGGAGACCCAGTACTTC,CAWSVGLRGTVGETQYF
TRBJ1-2,13,TRBV20-1,TRBD1,many,TGCAGTGCTGATACAGGGGGCAACTATGGCTACACCTTC,CSADTGGNYGYTF
TRBJ1-2,15,TRBV7-9,-,few,TGTGCCAGCAGCTTTGACGGTCTGGGGACCTATGGCTACACCTTC,CASSFDGLGTYGYTF
TRBJ1-2,17,TRBV6-1,TRBD1,many,TGTGCCAGCATTGGGAGGACAGGGCAGCGAGGAAACTATGGCTACACCTTC,CASIGRTGQRGNYGYTF
TRBJ1-6,16,TRBV6-6,TRBD1,-,TGTGCCAGCAGTCCACTAGGGGGACAGGCTAATTCACCCCTCCACTTT,CASSPLGGQANSPLHF
TRBJ2-2,14,TRBV12-3/TRBV12-4,TRBD1,many,TGTGCCAGCAGCACGGGACAGATTACCGGGGAGCTGTTTTTT,CASSTGQITGELFF
TRBJ1-2,16,TRBV7-2,TRBD1,many,TGTGCCAGCAGCATAAATTTCGGGACAGATACCTATGGCTACACCTTC,CASSINFGTDTYGYTF
TRBJ2-7,15,TRBV6-4,-,few,TGTGCCAGCAGTGACAAGGGGGGGCAATGGAATGAGCAGTACTTC,CASSDKGGQWNEQYF
TRBJ2-2,12,TRBV27,-,many,TGTGCCAGCAGTTTCCCCCCCGGGGAGCTGTTTTTT,CASSFPPGELFF
TRBJ1-6,16,TRBV27,-,-,TGTGCCAGCAGTCGTGGGACGGCTGTATCAGGGGCACCCCTCCACTTT,CASSRGTAVSGAPLHF